This is a list of T cell receptor beta chains from one sample in a study of long-term antiretroviral therapy in people with HIV. Clones were sequenced by immunoSEQ multiplex PCR, and TCRdb holds only the in-frame ones, with some missing. The profile shows around 13,000 clones, 75% to 85% of them singletons. This specimen was unsorted PBMCs, taken 0.4 years after starting antiretroviral therapy. These receptors were obtained from a young man with HIV. Each CDR3 is given with its conserved first and last residue. D genes are given only for firm matches. Expanded clones get a size class; other rows say once, few or many, or leave the size out.

V gene	D gene	J gene	clone size	CDR3 DNA	CDR3 protein
TRBV2	.	TRBJ1-1	once	TGTGCCAGCAGGGGGGGGGAAATCGGGACTGAAGCTTTCTTT	CASRGGEIGTEAFF
TRBV5-1	.	TRBJ1-1	.	TGCGCCAGCAGCTTGGTTCCGATCTCGACCCCAGGGACGGCGAACACTGAAGCTTTCTTT	CASSLVPISTPGTANTEAFF
TRBV30	.	TRBJ1-1	.	TGTGCCTGGGACGGCCTACCGGAAGCTTTCTTT	CAWDGLPEAFF
TRBV19	TRBD2	TRBJ2-2	.	TGTGCCAGTAGAGGACTAGCGGGAACCTTTCGCGGGGAGCTGTTTTTT	CASRGLAGTFRGELFF
TRBV7-9	TRBD1	TRBJ1-2	.	TGTGCCAGCAGCTCCTTAGTACTCGGACAGGGGATCTATGGCTACACCTTC	CASSSLVLGQGIYGYTF
TRBV16	.	TRBJ1-2	.	TGTGCCAGCAGTCCACGCCCGACAGAACCAACCAATGGCTACACCTTC	CASSPRPTEPTNGYTF
TRBV19	TRBD2	TRBJ2-5	.	TGTGCCAGTAGTAAGGCGACTAGCGGGGGATTCGAGACCCAGTACTTC	CASSKATSGGFETQYF
TRBV9	.	TRBJ1-1	.	TGTGCCAGCAGCGTAGACCCAGGAGCCACCCCTGAAGCTTTCTTT	CASSVDPGATPEAFF
TRBV28	.	TRBJ1-4	.	TGTGCCAGCAGTTTGACAGAGGCCCCTAATGAAAAACTGTTTTTT	CASSLTEAPNEKLFF
TRBV4-1	TRBD1	TRBJ2-5	.	TGCGCCAGCAGCCAAGGGGGACAGGGTGGGGAGACCCAGTACTTC	CASSQGGQGGETQYF
TRBV9	.	TRBJ2-7	.	TGTGCCAGCAGCTCCGGGAGGGGGACAGCGGCCTACGAGCAGTACTTC	CASSSGRGTAAYEQYF
TRBV27	.	TRBJ2-1	.	TGTGCCAGCAGGTTGTTATTGGGGGGCTCGTACAATGAGCAGTTCTTC	CASRLLLGGSYNEQFF
TRBV9	TRBD2	TRBJ2-1	.	TGTGCCAGCAGCAATAGCGGGAATTCCTACAATGAGCAGTTCTTC	CASSNSGNSYNEQFF
TRBV5-6	.	TRBJ1-5	.	TGTGCCAGCAGTCCTTTCCTGAATAGCAATCAGCCCCAGCATTTT	CASSPFLNSNQPQHF
TRBV19	.	TRBJ1-1	.	TGTGCCAGTAGTATGCGCACAGGGTACACTGAAGCTTTCTTT	CASSMRTGYTEAFF
TRBV6-5	.	TRBJ2-1	once	TGTGCCAGCAGACTCAGGGTTTACAATGAGCAGTTCTTC	CASRLRVYNEQFF
TRBV4-1	.	TRBJ2-7	once	TGCGCCAGCAGCTTCTCCAGGGGTCACGAGCAGTACTTC	CASSFSRGHEQYF
TRBV4-3	TRBD1	TRBJ1-2	.	TGCGCCAGCAGCCAAGTTGGGGACAGGGGTTGGGGCTACACCTTC	CASSQVGDRGWGYTF
TRBV5-6	.	TRBJ1-2	.	TGTGCCAGCAGCCCCCTGGCCGATAACTATGGCTACACCTTC	CASSPLADNYGYTF
TRBV5-4	TRBD2	TRBJ2-1	.	TGTGCCAGCAGCACGTTGAGCGGGAGGATAGCCAATGAGCAGTTCTTC	CASSTLSGRIANEQFF
TRBV10-3	TRBD2	TRBJ2-1	.	TGTGCCATCACCAACGCTAGCGGGGGACACAATGAGCAGTTCTTC	CAITNASGGHNEQFF
TRBV18	TRBD2	TRBJ2-3	.	TGTGCCAGCTCATCGGGACTAGCGGGAGCAGCAGATACGCAGTATTTT	CASSSGLAGAADTQYF
TRBV11-3	.	TRBJ2-7	.	TGTGCCAGCAGCTTGGGTCGTGGCCAATACTCCTACGAGCAGTACTTC	CASSLGRGQYSYEQYF
TRBV21-1	.	TRBJ1-5	.	TGTGCCAGCAGCAAAGTACACAGGAAAGAACAGCCCCAGCATTTT	CASSKVHRKEQPQHF
TRBV30	.	TRBJ2-7	.	TGTGCCTGGAGCTCCCATACTTCCTCCTACGAGCAGTACTTC	CAWSSHTSSYEQYF
TRBV2	TRBD2	TRBJ2-7	.	TGTGCCAGCAGTAGAGGACTAGCGGGGGGCCTCCGCGAGCAGTACTTC	CASSRGLAGGLREQYF
TRBV10-3	.	TRBJ2-1	once	TGTGCCATCAGTGAGTCGAGGGGACCACTCTACAATGAGCAGTTCTTC	CAISESRGPLYNEQFF
TRBV13	.	TRBJ2-3	.	TGTGCCAGCACCGACTCCCAGCGATATCGCACAGATACGCAGTATTTT	CASTDSQRYRTDTQYF
TRBV15	.	TRBJ2-3	.	TGTGCCACCAGCATTACCAGCACGGATACGCAGTATTTT	CATSITSTDTQYF
TRBV5-5	TRBD1	TRBJ1-1	.	TGTGCCAGCTCCTTGGACAGGGGGAACACTGAAGCTTTCTTT	CASSLDRGNTEAFF